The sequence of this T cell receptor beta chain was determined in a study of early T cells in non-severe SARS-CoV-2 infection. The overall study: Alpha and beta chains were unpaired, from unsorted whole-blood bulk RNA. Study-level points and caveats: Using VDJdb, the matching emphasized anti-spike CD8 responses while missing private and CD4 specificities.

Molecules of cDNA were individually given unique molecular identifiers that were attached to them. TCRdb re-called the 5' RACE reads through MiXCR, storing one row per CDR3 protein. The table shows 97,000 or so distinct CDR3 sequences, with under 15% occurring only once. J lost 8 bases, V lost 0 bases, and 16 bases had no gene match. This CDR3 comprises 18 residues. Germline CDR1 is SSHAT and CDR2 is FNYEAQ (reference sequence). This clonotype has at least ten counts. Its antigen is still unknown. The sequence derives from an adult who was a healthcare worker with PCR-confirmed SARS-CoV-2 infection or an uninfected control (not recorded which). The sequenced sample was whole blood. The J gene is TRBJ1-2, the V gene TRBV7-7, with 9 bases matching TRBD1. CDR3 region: CASSLARDTGQGNGGYTF. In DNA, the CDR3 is TGTGCCAGCAGCTTAGCGAGGGATACGGGACAGGGAAATGGAGGCTACACCTTC.